The clone carrying this T cell receptor beta chain occurred a few times. Its antigen is as yet unknown. The unexposed donors gave CD4+ T cells in about 2010-2018, prior to COVID-19. The cells were cultured for less than twelve days before CD4+ T cells were isolated. Profiling relied on immunoSEQ multiplex PCR, and the TCRdb table lists in-frame clones only, not all of them. The data hold under 20,000 clones, with roughly 80% observed a single time. The source of the sample is a study of CD4 T cells in relation to SARS-CoV-2 and coronaviruses. For the study at large: The restricting HLA molecule for shared crossreactive spike epitopes was mapped.

Germline V lookup: CDR1 LGHDT, CDR2 YNNKEL (reference sequence). Trimming took 4 bases from V and 2 from J, leaving 15 bases between them. There are 15 residues in the CDR3. The sequence came from a human donor in good health. Input material: CD4+ T cells from PBMCs, cultured in vitro. The chain recombines TRBV3-1 (or the pseudogene TRBV3-2) with TRBJ2-7; tentatively, D is TRBD2 (6 bases). The CDR3 sequence is CASSPRGQTTYEQYF. The CDR3 nucleotides read TGTGCCAGCAGCCCGCGGGGCCAGACGACCTACGAGCAGTACTTC.